Included here is one T cell receptor beta chain sequence, with context. Its specificity is unknown. CDR3 length: 14 residues. The germline V gene encodes CDR1 SEHNR and CDR2 FQNEAQ (reference sequence). V lost 3 bases and J 4 bases, leaving 9 bases between the germline ends. The data were taken from a study of monozygotic twins with cystic fibrosis. Whole-study context: Libraries were built from three micrograms of fragmented DNA using around 15 PCR cycles.

Method: immunoSEQ multiplex PCR; TCRdb's copy keeps in-frame clones and lacks some. The sample carries about 15,000 clones, 90% to 95% recorded once. Study results and limitations: J usage was most co-twin-similar in 8 of 16 pairs, V in 13. Unrelated CF individuals shared fewer identical clonotypes than monozygotic CF twins.

The chain is built from TRBV7-9 and TRBJ2-2, with D unclear. The TCR was taken from a girl aged 2-10 years with cystic fibrosis. What was sequenced was blood. In nucleotides, the CDR3 is TGTGCCAGCAGCTTCTCCAAAATCACCGGGGAGCTGTTTTTT. Translating gives CASSFSKITGELFF.